Below, one TCR beta chain is given with its context. Its antigen is unidentified. Clones were read by immunoSEQ multiplex PCR, and TCRdb kept only the in-frame ones, dropping some. The sample lists some 160,000 clones, about 83% occurring once. These data are taken from a study of T cell responses to AZD1222 COVID-19 vaccine. Germline-derived CDR1 and CDR2 are MNHNS and SASEGT. Trimming removed 2 bases at V and 2 bases at J, with 12 bases between. There are 15 residues in the CDR3. Study results and caveats: After the peak T cell response, and only then, were repertoires sampled. Spike was spanned by vaccine-associated CD4 TCRs, with dominance at 160-218 and 743-854. There were mostly white British donors and more females than males, and clonal diversity was possibly underestimated.

The chain links TRBV6-1 to TRBJ1-2; D remains unclear. This specimen was peripheral blood, taken 28 days after the second AZD1222 dose. The TCR was taken from an adult who received the AZD1222 COVID-19 vaccine. CDR3 DNA sequence: TGTGCCAGCAGTGAATTGAGGTTCCCCAACTATGGCTACACCTTC. The encoded protein is CASSELRFPNYGYTF.